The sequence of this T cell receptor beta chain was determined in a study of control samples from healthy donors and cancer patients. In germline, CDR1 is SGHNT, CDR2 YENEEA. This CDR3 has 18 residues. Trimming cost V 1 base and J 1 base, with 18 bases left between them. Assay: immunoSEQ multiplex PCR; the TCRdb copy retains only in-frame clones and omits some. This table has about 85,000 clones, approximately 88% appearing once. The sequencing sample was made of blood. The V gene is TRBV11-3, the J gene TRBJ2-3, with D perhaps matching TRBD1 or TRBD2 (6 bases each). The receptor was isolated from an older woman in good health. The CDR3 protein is CASSLGDVFGGRTDTQYF. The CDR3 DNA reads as TGTGCCAGCAGCTTAGGAGACGTGTTTGGGGGGCGCACAGATACGCAGTATTTT.